This T cell receptor beta chain was sequenced in a study of identifying expanded T cells in peripheral blood. This clone came up once. The antigen is not known. The protocol was immunoSEQ multiplex PCR, while the TCRdb copy is restricted to in-frame clones and leaves out a portion. In the table there are some 91,000 clones, about nine tenths of which are singletons. Broader study findings: Across healthy donors, higher total template counts meant significantly greater roughly 2-week count variance.

With 7 bases removed from V and 2 bases from J, the gap between germline ends came to 12 bases. The CDR3 extends over 15 amino acids. Germline V CDR1 and CDR2: MNHNS, SASEGT. What was sequenced was blood. The sequence derives from a person aged 18 to 75 in good health. This chain connects TRBV6-1 to TRBJ2-6; D possibly corresponds to TRBD2 (5 bases). The CDR3 DNA follows: TGTGCCAGCACCACCGGGGATGCTGGGGCCAACGTCCTGACTTTC. This sequence encodes CASTTGDAGANVLTF.